This T cell receptor beta chain was captured in a study of cytotoxic CD8 clonotypes in ibrutinib-treated CLL. Background on the study: Patient counts were 11 relapsed/refractory, roughly 15 treatment-naive and 17 IGHV unmutated. Responses: about 25 partial, 2 complete; after median approximately 68 months, around 14 stayed remitted, around twelve progressed.

To note about this clone: The antigen remains undetermined.

Points from the study as a whole: Public clonotypes showed up rarely, and on treatment they shrank or held steady.

Germline V gene lookup returns CDR1 MNHNS and CDR2 SASEGT. The CDR3 length is 15 residues. V gave up 3 bases and J gave up 4 bases, with 15 bases separating them. With sequencing, the targeted depth ranged from 1 in 200,000 to 1 in 1 million T cells. Clones were sequenced by immunoSEQ multiplex PCR, and TCRdb holds only the in-frame ones, with some missing. The table has some 150,000 clones, around 84% seen once. This clonotype originated in a human donor with chronic lymphocytic leukemia. Sample: PBMCs, taken after 36 months of ibrutinib treatment. This sequence joins TRBV6-1 and TRBJ1-2; D gene ambiguous. The CDR3 region has the DNA TGTGCCAGCAGTGATAGCTTGGGTGCTGGCTATGGCTACACCTTC. Translation gives CASSDSLGAGYGYTF.